The source of this T cell receptor (beta chain) is a study of human T cells and chemical hapten exposure. Study-level background: In the roughly 24-week study, patients were dosed weekly with diphenylcyclopropenone on the scalp throughout.

Note on this clonotype: Antigen unknown.

The V gene end was trimmed by 1 base and the J gene end by 3 bases; junction bases not matched to a gene: 9. Germline V gives CDR1 SEHNR, CDR2 FQNEAQ (reference sequence). The CDR3 has 17 residues. Notes on the study in general: Counts of TCRs above 1 in 1000 frequency stayed unchanged with DPC sensitization. Donors' alopecia may make their immune response differ from healthy people's.

Time point described: patch test 3, about 24 weeks after DPC sensitization. The treatment here: therapeutic diphenylcyclopropenone sensitization with weekly scalp DPC. Each CDR3 protein is one row after TCRdb ran MiXCR on the RACE reads. The table shows about 190,000 distinct CDR3 sequences, with 24% occurring only once. The J gene is TRBJ2-3, the V gene TRBV7-9, with 8 nucleotides matching TRBD2. The sample here was whole blood, taken in connection with sensitization to the hapten diphenylcyclopropenone (DPC). The source is a woman aged 40 to 50 with alopecia areata. Some clones in this sample may be carry-over from other donors' samples. The CDR3 DNA is TGTGCCAGCAGCTTAGGGGGACTAGTCTTTCTAACAGATACGCAGTATTTT. The encoded protein is CASSLGGLVFLTDTQYF.